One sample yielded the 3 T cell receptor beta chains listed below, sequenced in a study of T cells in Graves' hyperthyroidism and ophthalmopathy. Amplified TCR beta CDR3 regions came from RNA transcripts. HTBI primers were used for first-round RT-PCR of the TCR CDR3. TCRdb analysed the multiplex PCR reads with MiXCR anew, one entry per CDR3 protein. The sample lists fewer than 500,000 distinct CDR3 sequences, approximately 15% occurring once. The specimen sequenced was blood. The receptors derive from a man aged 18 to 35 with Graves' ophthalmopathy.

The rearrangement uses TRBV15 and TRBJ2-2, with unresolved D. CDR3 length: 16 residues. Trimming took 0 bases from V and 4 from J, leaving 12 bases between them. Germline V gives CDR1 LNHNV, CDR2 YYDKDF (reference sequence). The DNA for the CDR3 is TGTGCCACCAGCAGAGATGGTCCAGTCTCCACCGGGGAGCTGTTTTTT. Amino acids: CATSRDGPVSTGELFF.

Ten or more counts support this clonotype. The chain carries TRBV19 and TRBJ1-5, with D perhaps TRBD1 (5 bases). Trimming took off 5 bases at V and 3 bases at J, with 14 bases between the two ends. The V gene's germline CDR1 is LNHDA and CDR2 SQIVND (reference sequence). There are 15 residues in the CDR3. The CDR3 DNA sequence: TGTGCCAGTAGTTCAAGGGGTGACCACAATCAGCCCCAGCATTTT. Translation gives CASSSRGDHNQPQHF.

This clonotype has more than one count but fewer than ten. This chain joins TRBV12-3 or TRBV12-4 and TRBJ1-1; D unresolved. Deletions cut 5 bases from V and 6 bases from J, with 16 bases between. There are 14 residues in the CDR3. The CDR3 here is CASSMQLLVPEAFF. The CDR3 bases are TGTGCCAGCAGTATGCAGTTGCTGGTGCCTGAAGCTTTCTTT.